This T cell receptor (beta chain) was captured in a study of T-cell reconstitution after alpha-beta-depleted transplantation in children. The study's findings and limits: There were reportedly several hundred expanded graft clones from which alpha-beta T cells came about two months after transplant. Surviving recipient T cells and thymic progenitors produced the high day-60 TCRbeta diversity seen in some patients. Among T cells one year after transplant, newly produced cells accounted for most counts and diversity.

The CDR3 is 11 residues long. The V end was cut by 2 bases, the J end by 9 bases, with 7 bases between. This clonotype appeared many times. Its target is not known. The TCRbeta library was prepared with unique molecular identifiers. TCRdb re-called the PCR reads through MiXCR, storing one row per CDR3 protein. Of 700,000 or so distinct CDR3 sequences listed, under 15% were seen once; the top ten hold about 0.79%. The source of this sequence is a girl aged 2-15 years with congenital amegakaryocytic thrombocytopenia, due to receive a stem cell transplant. This specimen was PBMCs, taken before TCRalphabeta/CD19-depleted stem cell transplant. This rearrangement joins TRBV12-3 or TRBV12-4 to TRBJ1-2; D ambiguous. The CDR3 spells CASSLLGSYTF. The CDR3, as DNA: TGTGCCAGCAGTTTATTGGGGAGCTACACCTTC.